The clone carrying this T cell receptor (beta chain) was recorded once. These data are taken from a study of blood T cell repertoires in COVID-19. Study-wide context: Acute and convalescent COVID-19 samples came from the United States, Italy and Spain. In each case, the material was cDNA or gDNA derived from T cells, B-cell-depleted T cells, or PBMCs.

In the authors' methods: Estimation of nucleated cell counts was performed using reference gene primer amplification. TCRdb's table, derived via immunoSEQ multiplex PCR, lists solely in-frame clones and lacks some. V, J and clone size reflect that table, while D and trimming were determined from the DNA. The sample holds 57,000 or so clones, 79% seen once. Germline lookup yields CDR1 WNHNN and CDR2 SYGVQD (reference sequence). CDR3 length equals 15 residues. Deletions cut 4 bases from V and 8 bases from J, with 20 bases between. The receptor was isolated from a woman older than 75 with active or convalescent COVID-19. Sequencing was carried out using peripheral blood. V and J are TRBV10-1 and TRBJ1-2; D uncertain. CDR3 loop: CASSGRLAGVYGYTF. The CDR3 bases are TGCGCCAGCAGTGGTCGTCTGGCAGGTGTTTACGGCTACACCTTC.